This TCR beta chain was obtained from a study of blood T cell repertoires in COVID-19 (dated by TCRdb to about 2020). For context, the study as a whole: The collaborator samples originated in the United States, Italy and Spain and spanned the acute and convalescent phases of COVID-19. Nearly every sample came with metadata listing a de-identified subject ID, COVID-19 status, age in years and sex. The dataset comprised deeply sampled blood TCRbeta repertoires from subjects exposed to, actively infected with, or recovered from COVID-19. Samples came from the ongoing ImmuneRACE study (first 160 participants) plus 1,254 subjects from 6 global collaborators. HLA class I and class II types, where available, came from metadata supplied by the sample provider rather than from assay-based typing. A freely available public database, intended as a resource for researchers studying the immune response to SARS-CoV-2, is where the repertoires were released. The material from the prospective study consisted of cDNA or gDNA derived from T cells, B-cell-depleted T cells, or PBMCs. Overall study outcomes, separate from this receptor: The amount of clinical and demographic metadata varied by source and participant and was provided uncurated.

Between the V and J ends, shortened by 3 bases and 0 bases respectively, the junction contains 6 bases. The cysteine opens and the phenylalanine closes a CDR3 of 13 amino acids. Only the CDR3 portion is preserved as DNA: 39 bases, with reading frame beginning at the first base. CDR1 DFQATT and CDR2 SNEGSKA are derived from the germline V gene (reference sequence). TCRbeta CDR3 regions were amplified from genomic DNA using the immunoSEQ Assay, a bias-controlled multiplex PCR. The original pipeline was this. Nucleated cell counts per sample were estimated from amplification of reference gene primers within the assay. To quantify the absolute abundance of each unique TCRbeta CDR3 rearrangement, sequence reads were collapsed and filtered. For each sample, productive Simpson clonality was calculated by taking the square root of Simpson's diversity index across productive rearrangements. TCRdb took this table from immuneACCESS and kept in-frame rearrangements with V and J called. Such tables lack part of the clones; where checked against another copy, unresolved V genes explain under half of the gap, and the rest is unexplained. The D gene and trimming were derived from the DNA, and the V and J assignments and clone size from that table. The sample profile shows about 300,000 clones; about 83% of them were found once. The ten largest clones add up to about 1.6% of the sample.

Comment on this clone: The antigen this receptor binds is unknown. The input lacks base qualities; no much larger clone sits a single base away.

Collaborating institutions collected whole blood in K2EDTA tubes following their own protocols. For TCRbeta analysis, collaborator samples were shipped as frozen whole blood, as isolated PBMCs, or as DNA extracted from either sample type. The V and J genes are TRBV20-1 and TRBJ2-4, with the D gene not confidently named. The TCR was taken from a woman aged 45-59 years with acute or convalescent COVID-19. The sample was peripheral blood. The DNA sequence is TGCAGTGCTAGTACTCTAGCCAAAAACATTCAGTACTTC. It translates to CSASTLAKNIQYF.